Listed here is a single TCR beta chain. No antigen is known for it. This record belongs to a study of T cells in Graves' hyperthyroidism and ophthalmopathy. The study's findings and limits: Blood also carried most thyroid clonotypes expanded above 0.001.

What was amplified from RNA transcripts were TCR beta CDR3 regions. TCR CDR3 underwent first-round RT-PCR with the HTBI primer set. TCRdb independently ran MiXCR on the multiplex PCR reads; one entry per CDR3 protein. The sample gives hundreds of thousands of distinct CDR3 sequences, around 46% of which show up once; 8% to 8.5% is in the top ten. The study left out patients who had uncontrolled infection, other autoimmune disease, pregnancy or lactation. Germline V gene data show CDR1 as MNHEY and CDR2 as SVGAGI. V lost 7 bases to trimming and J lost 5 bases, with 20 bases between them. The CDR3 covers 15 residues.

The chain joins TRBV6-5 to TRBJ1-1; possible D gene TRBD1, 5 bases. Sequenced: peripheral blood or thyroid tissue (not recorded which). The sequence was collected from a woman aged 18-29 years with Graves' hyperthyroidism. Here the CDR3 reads CASTLNPTAMTEAFF. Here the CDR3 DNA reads TGTGCCAGCACCCTAAACCCGACAGCTATGACTGAAGCTTTCTTT.